The clone carrying this TCR beta chain turned up a few times. Its antigen is as yet unknown. This specimen belongs to a study of T cells after yellow fever vaccination. Researchers made TCR cDNA using 5'RACE template switching, and this step added a universal primer site and UMIs. TCRdb ran MiXCR on the 5' RACE reads and lists one entry per CDR3 protein. Among some 200,000 distinct CDR3 sequences listed, approximately 10% were seen once. The CDR3 extends over 15 amino acids. J lost 2 bases, V lost 4 bases, and 7 bases had no gene match. The germline gives CDR1 SGHVS, CDR2 FQNEAQ. Overall study results and limits: From the bulk population, abundant clonotypes could contaminate and appear within FACS-sorted repertoires. Weaker overall, the secondary response nonetheless peaked faster (day 5 versus 15).

This TCR came from a man aged 18 to 30 who received the YFV17D yellow fever vaccine. Specimen: CD8+ T cells sorted from PBMCs, collected 15 days after the yellow fever booster vaccination. The chain carries TRBV7-8 and TRBJ2-5; 7 bases are shared with TRBD2. The DNA for the CDR3 is TGTGCCAGCAGCTCCCCGACGGGGGGACAAGAGACCCAGTACTTC. This gives the protein CASSSPTGGQETQYF.